A single sample gave rise to the 5 T cell receptor beta chains below, sequenced in a study of blood T cell repertoires in COVID-19. Clones were sequenced by immunoSEQ multiplex PCR, and TCRdb holds only the in-frame ones, with some missing. The sample lists over 65,000 clones, around four fifths occurring once. Sequenced material: peripheral blood. Source of these receptors: an older man with active or convalescent COVID-19.

This clone was counted a few times. V and J are TRBV11-2 and TRBJ2-7, with 8 bases matching TRBD1. Germline V gene data show CDR1 as SGHAT and CDR2 as FQNNGV. V trimming: 2 bases; J trimming: 7 bases; junction bases outside the gene matches: 13. This CDR3 region has 16 residues. The CDR3 region has the DNA TGTGCCAGCAGCTTAAGTTCCGGGACAGGTTTTGGAGAGCAGTACGTC. It yields the protein CASSLSSGTGFGEQYV.

J is TRBJ2-1 and V is TRBV24-1; 12 nucleotides match TRBD2. The CDR3 runs 17 residues. In germline, CDR1 is KGHDR, CDR2 SFDVKD. The V segment lost 0 bases and the J segment 9 bases; nucleotides outside the gene matches: 8. The CDR3 region has the DNA TGTGCCACCAGTGATTTGCCGGCTAGCGGGGGGGAGAGTGAGCAGTTCTTC. This sequence encodes CATSDLPASGGESEQFF.

V is TRBV19 and J is TRBJ2-5; the D is unclear. The V and J ends lost 5 bases and 2 bases respectively, with 9 bases between them. Germline V gene data show CDR1 as LNHDA and CDR2 as SQIVND (reference sequence). The CDR3 runs 13 residues. The CDR3 loop is CASSVGRQETQYF. For the CDR3, the DNA is TGTGCCAGTAGTGTGGGCCGACAAGAGACCCAGTACTTC.

The chain uses TRBV24-1 and TRBJ2-2; the D gene is possibly TRBD1 (6 bases). V lost 3 bases to trimming and J lost 5 bases, with 12 bases between them. The CDR3 runs to 15 residues. Germline CDR1 is KGHDR and CDR2 is SFDVKD. The chain's CDR3 is CATSDAGTQTGELFF. The DNA of the CDR3 is TGTGCCACCAGTGATGCCGGGACACAAACCGGGGAGCTGTTTTTT.

The V gene is TRBV6-6, the J gene TRBJ1-2; no definite D call. Germline CDR1 and CDR2: MNHNY and SVGAGI (reference sequence). Trimming took off 7 bases at V and 4 bases at J, with 16 bases between the two ends. The CDR3 consists of 14 residues. The CDR3 loop is CASMSGGRLYGYTF. As DNA, the CDR3 is TGTGCCAGCATGTCGGGTGGCCGGCTCTATGGCTACACCTTC.